Below, 15 T cell receptor beta chains from the same sample are listed, as sequenced in a study of neurological immune-mediated disorders. Sample time point: longitudinal time-point 3. TCRdb reprocessed the 5' RACE reads via MiXCR and lists one record per CDR3 protein. This sample carries roughly 100,000 distinct CDR3 sequences, approximately 11% of them seen once, and the ten largest clones take about 3%. Sequenced sample: PBMCs. All receptors derive from a female donor with HTLV-1-associated myelopathy (HAM/TSP).

This clonotype has ten or more counts. The V gene is TRBV29-1, the J gene TRBJ1-1; 11 bases fit TRBD1. This CDR3 is 17 amino acids long. V lost 7 bases, J lost 2 bases, and 15 bases stayed unmatched. Per the germline V gene, CDR1 is SQVTM and CDR2 is ANQGSEA. This CDR3 is CSGGQGAKGIGNTEAFF. CDR3 nucleotides: TGCAGCGGAGGACAGGGGGCAAAGGGAATCGGAAACACTGAAGCTTTCTTT.

This clonotype was counted ten times or more. The chain combines TRBV20-1 with TRBJ2-1; 9 nucleotides align to TRBD1. This CDR3 has 12 amino acids. The J segment lost 14 bases and the V segment lost 4 bases, leaving 9 bases of the junction unmatched. The germline CDR1 and CDR2 sequences are DFQATT and SNEGSKA (reference sequence). The CDR3 nucleotides read TGCAGTGCTACACCCGGGACAGGGAGAGAGTTCTTC. This codes for CSATPGTGREFF.

The table lists this clonotype with many counts. The chain uses TRBV2 and TRBJ1-1; D is unclear. CDR3 length: 15 residues. The V gene lost 5 bases and the J gene lost 1 base, with 14 bases spanning the gap. Germline CDR1 reads SNHLY; CDR2 reads FYNNEI. CDR3 DNA: TGTGCCAGCAGTTACATTCCAGTCTCGAACACTGAAGCTTTCTTT. Its translation is CASSYIPVSNTEAFF.

The chain combines TRBV28 with TRBJ2-3, with 9 bases identical to TRBD2. CDR3 size: 17 residues. Looked up from germline, CDR1 is MDHEN and CDR2 is SYDVKM. Germline trimming cut 3 bases from V and 6 bases from J; bases unmatched to any gene: 13. CDR3 bases: TGTGCCAGCAGTTTGGTCAGTAGCGGGGGTAAGCAGGATACGCAGTATTTT. Translating gives CASSLVSSGGKQDTQYF. The variable domain in full, with the rest retrieved from reference TRBV28 and TRBJ2-3, is DVKVTQSSRYLVKRTGEKVFLECVQDMDHENMFWYRQDPGLGLRLIYFSYDVKMKEKGDIPEGYSVSREKKERFSLILESASTNQTSMYLCASSLVSSGGKQDTQYFGPGTRLTVL.

This clonotype was recorded at least ten times. CDR3 DNA: TGTGCCAGCGCTTTAGTGGGACGGGACACCGGGGAGCTGTTTTTT. It is translated as CASALVGRDTGELFF. The genes are TRBV12-3 or TRBV12-4 and TRBJ2-2; TRBD1 or TRBD2 may be the D gene (5 bases each). Between the trimmed V and J ends, which lost 8 bases and 3 bases, there was a span of 16 bases. The CDR3 has 15 amino acids.

The chain recombines TRBV20-1 with TRBJ2-1; maybe TRBD1 (5 bases). Per the germline V gene, CDR1 is DFQATT and CDR2 is SNEGSKA (reference sequence). This CDR3 spans 17 amino acids. With 7 bases removed from V and 0 bases from J, the gap between germline ends came to 22 bases. CDR3 sequence (DNA): TGCAGTGTCACCACCCGGCTGGGGCATAGCTCCTACAATGAGCAGTTCTTC. Translation gives CSVTTRLGHSSYNEQFF.

This clonotype was counted at least ten times. This chain links TRBV28 with TRBJ2-4, with TRBD2 matching 11 bases. The CDR3 loop spans 17 amino acids. Germline V gene lookup returns CDR1 MDHEN and CDR2 SYDVKM. The V gene end was trimmed by 8 bases and the J gene end by 3 bases; junction bases not matched to a gene: 12. The DNA for the CDR3 is TGTGCCAGCCTGAAACAGGGACTAGCGGATTACAAAAACATTCAGTACTTC. Its protein is CASLKQGLADYKNIQYF.

This clonotype was observed many times. The chain joins TRBV20-1 to TRBJ2-7; 9 bases fit TRBD2. This CDR3 has 14 amino acids. The trim removed 6 bases at V and 2 bases at J, leaving 8 bases unmatched. Germline V gene sequence: CDR1 DFQATT, CDR2 SNEGSKA (reference sequence). The CDR3 sequence is CSAPTAGGTYEQYF. The CDR3 nucleotides read TGCAGTGCCCCCACAGCGGGGGGTACCTACGAGCAGTACTTC.

In this sample, this clonotype turned up many times. V and J are TRBV27 and TRBJ2-3; D is unresolved. Germline lookup yields CDR1 MNHEY and CDR2 SMNVEV (reference sequence). CDR3 length: 12 amino acids. Trimming took 2 bases from V and 6 from J, leaving 6 bases between them. The CDR3 region has the DNA TGTGCCAGCAGTTTAAGTCGGGATACGCAGTATTTT. Its protein is CASSLSRDTQYF.

Many counts were recorded for this clonotype. The chain combines TRBV5-1 with TRBJ2-5, with 12 bases identical to TRBD2. Trimming at V came to 1 base and at J to 5 bases, leaving 0 bases not matched to a gene. Germline lookup yields CDR1 SGHRS and CDR2 YFSETQ. The CDR3 totals 14 residues. CDR3 protein: CASSLTSGGETQYF. The CDR3 bases are TGCGCCAGCAGCTTGACTAGCGGGGGGGAGACCCAGTACTTC.

This clonotype has a count of ten or more. The V and J genes are TRBV7-9 and TRBJ2-7; no clear D gene. This CDR3 region has 14 residues. The ends were cut back, 1 base at V and 1 base at J, with 8 bases in the middle. Germline V gene lookup returns CDR1 SEHNR and CDR2 FQNEAQ (reference sequence). The CDR3 nucleotides are TGTGCCAGCAGCTTAGGCGTCAGTTCCTACGAGCAGTACTTC. Translating gives CASSLGVSSYEQYF.

There are many counts of this clonotype. The rearrangement links TRBV7-8 to TRBJ2-1; TRBD2 matches at 11 bases. With V trimmed by 5 bases and J by 6 bases, 9 bases remained unmatched. CDR3 length equals 16 residues. Germline V gives CDR1 SGHVS, CDR2 FQNEAQ. The CDR3, as DNA: TGTGCCAGCAGCACTCGACTAGCGGGGTGGGTCAATGAGCAGTTCTTC. It is translated as CASSTRLAGWVNEQFF.

This clonotype was found many times. The gene calls are TRBV29-1 and TRBJ2-7; tentatively, D is TRBD1 or TRBD2 (5 bases each). Trimming shortened V by 6 bases and J by 1 base, and 13 bases separated the two germline ends. Per germline, CDR1 SQVTM and CDR2 ANQGSEA. CDR3 length: 13 residues. This chain's CDR3 is CSVRDVLSYEQYF. DNA for the CDR3: TGCAGCGTACGGGACGTCCTATCCTACGAGCAGTACTTC.

The CDR3 protein is CSARVPGFSYEQYF. The DNA of the CDR3 is TGCAGTGCTAGAGTTCCGGGGTTCTCCTACGAGCAGTACTTC. This rearrangement joins TRBV20-1 to TRBJ2-7; D is perhaps TRBD2 (5 bases). Germline CDR1 reads DFQATT; CDR2 reads SNEGSKA (reference sequence). This CDR3 comprises 14 residues. Deletions cut 1 base from V and 0 bases from J, with 10 bases between.

This clonotype came up many times. The chain joins TRBV5-1 to TRBJ1-1; TRBD1 agrees at 7 bases. The CDR3 consists of 17 residues. CDR1 and CDR2 (germline): SGHRS, YFSETQ. Trimming took 2 bases from V and 0 from J; bases not matched to a gene: 10. The CDR3: CASSLRRTGAMNTEAFF. As DNA, the CDR3 is TGCGCCAGCAGCTTACGACGGACAGGAGCTATGAACACTGAAGCTTTCTTT.